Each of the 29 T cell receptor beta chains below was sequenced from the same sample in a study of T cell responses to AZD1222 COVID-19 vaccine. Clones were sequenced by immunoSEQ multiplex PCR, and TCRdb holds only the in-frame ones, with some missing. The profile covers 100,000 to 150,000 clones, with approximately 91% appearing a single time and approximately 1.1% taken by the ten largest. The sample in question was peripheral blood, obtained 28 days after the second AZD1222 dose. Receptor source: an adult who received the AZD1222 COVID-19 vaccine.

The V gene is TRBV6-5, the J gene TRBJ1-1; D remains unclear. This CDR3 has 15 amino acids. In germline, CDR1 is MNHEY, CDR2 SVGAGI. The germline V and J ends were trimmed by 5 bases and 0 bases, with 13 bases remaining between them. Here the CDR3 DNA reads TGTGCCAGCAGTACACCAAGGTCCATGAACACTGAAGCTTTCTTT. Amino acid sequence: CASSTPRSMNTEAFF.

The CDR3 sequence is CASTLTGTAYGYTF. The CDR3 coding sequence is TGTGCCAGCACCTTGACCGGGACAGCATATGGCTACACCTTC. The chain carries TRBV7-8 and TRBJ1-2; 7 nucleotides agree with TRBD1. Germline values: CDR1 SGHVS, CDR2 FQNEAQ. The V segment lost 7 bases and the J segment 5 bases; nucleotides outside the gene matches: 10. The CDR3 has 14 amino acids.

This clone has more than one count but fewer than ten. DNA of the CDR3: TGTGCCAGCAGTAAACAGAGCACAGATACGCAGTATTTT. Protein: CASSKQSTDTQYF. The chain joins TRBV14 to TRBJ2-3, with D uncertain. The length of the CDR3 is 13 residues. V lost 6 bases and J 0 bases, leaving 7 bases between the germline ends. The V gene's germline CDR1 is SGHDN and CDR2 FVKESK.

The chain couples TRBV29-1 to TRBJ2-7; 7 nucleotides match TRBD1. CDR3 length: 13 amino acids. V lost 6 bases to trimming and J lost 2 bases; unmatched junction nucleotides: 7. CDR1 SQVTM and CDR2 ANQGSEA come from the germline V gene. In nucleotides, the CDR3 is TGCAGCGTCCTAACAGACAGGGCCTACGAGCAGTACTTC. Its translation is CSVLTDRAYEQYF.

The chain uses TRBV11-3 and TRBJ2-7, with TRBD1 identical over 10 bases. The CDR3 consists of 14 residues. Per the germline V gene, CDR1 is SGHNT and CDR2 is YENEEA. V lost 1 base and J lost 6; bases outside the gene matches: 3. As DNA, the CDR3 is TGTGCCAGCAGCTTAGGACAGGGGGCATCCGAGCAGTACTTC. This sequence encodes CASSLGQGASEQYF.

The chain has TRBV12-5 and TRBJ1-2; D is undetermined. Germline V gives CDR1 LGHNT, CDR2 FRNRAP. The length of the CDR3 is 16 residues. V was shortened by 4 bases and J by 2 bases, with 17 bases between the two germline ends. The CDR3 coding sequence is TGTGCTAGTGGTTCGGTCCCTGGCCGCAACAACTATGGCTACACCTTC. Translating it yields CASGSVPGRNNYGYTF.

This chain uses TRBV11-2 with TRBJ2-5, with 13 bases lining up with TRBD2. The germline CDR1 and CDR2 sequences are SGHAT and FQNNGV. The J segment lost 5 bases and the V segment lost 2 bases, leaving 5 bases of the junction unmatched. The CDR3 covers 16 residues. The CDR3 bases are TGTGCCAGCAGCTTAACCGGGACTAGCGGGACGGAGACCCAGTACTTC. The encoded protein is CASSLTGTSGTETQYF.

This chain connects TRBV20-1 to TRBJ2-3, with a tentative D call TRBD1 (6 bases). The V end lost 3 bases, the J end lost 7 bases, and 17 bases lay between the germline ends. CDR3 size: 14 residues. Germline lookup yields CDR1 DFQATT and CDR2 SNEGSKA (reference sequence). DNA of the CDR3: TGCAGTGCTAGTTTGGGGGCTGAGGCAAATACGCAGTATTTT. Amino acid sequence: CSASLGAEANTQYF.

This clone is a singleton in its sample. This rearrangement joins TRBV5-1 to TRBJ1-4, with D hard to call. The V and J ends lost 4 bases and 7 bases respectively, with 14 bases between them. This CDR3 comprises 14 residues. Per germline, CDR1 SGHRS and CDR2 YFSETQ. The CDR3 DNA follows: TGCGCCAGCAGCCCCCGGGGTTCGAGTGAAAAACTGTTTTTT. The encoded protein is CASSPRGSSEKLFF. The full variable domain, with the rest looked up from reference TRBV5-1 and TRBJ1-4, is KAGVTQTPRYLIKTRGQQVTLSCSPISGHRSVSWYQQTPGQGLQFLFEYFSETQRNKGNFPGRFSGRQFSNSRSEMNVSTLELGDSALYLCASSPRGSSEKLFFGSGTQLSVL.

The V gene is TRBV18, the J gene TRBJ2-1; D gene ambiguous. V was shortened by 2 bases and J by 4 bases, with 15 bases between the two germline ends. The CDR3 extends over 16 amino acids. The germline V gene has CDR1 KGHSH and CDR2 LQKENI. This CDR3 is CASSPSMSGVYNEQFF. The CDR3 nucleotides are TGTGCCAGCTCACCAAGCATGTCGGGCGTTTACAATGAGCAGTTCTTC. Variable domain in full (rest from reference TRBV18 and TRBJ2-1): NAGVMQNPRHLVRRRGQEARLRCSPMKGHSHVYWYRQLPEEGLKFMVYLQKENIIDESGMPKERFSAEFPKEGPSILRIQQVVRGDSAAYFCASSPSMSGVYNEQFFGPGTRLTVL.

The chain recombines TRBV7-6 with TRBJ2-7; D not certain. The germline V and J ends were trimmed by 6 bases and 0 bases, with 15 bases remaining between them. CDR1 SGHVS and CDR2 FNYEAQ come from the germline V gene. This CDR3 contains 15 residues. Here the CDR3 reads CASSLHALYSYEQYF. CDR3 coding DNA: TGTGCCAGCAGTCTCCATGCTCTATACTCCTACGAGCAGTACTTC.

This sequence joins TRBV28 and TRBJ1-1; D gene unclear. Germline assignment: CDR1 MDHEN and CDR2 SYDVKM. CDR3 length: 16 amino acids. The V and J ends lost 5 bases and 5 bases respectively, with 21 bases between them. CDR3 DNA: TGTGCCAGCAGTCAAGGACCCCAGGTCCTTGGAACTGAAGCTTTCTTT. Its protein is CASSQGPQVLGTEAFF.

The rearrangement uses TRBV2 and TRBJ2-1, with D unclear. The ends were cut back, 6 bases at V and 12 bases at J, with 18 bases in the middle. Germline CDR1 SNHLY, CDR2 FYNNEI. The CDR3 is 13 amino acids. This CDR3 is CASSGTGLDGQFF. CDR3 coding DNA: TGTGCCAGCAGCGGAACTGGGCTCGACGGGCAGTTCTTC.

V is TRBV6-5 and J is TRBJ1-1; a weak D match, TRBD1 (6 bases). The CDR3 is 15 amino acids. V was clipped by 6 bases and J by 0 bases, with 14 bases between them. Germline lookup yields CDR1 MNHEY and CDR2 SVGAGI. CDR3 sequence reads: CASRLRQVLNTEAFF. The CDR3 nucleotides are TGTGCCAGCAGGCTCCGACAGGTACTGAACACTGAAGCTTTCTTT.

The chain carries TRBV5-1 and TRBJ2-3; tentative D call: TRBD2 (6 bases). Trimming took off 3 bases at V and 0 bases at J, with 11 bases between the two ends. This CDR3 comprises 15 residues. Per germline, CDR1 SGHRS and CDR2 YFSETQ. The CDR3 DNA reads TGCGCCAGCAGCTCGGGACTGACTAGCACAGATACGCAGTATTTT. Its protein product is CASSSGLTSTDTQYF.

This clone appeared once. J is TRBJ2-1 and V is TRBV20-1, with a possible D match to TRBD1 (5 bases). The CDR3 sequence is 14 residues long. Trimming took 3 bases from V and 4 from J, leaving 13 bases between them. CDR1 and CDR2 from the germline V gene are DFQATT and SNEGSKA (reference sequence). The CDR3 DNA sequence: TGCAGTGCTAGTGATCTGTCAGGGTACAATGAGCAGTTCTTC. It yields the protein CSASDLSGYNEQFF.

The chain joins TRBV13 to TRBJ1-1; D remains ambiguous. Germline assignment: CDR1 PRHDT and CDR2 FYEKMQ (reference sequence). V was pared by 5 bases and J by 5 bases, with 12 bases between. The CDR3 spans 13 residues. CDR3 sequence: CASSQSGVTEAFF. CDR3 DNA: TGTGCCAGCAGCCAAAGCGGGGTTACTGAAGCTTTCTTT.

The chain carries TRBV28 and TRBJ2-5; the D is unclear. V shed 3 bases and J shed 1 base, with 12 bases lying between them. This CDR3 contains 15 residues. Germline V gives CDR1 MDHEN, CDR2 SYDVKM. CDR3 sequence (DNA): TGTGCCAGCAGTTTTCTGGGTGGCTTCCAAGAGACCCAGTACTTC. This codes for CASSFLGGFQETQYF.

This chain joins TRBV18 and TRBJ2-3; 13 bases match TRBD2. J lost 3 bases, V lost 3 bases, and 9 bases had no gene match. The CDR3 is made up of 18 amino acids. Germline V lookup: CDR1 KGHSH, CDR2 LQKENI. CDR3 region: CASSPRRTSGSMTDTQYF. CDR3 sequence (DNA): TGTGCCAGCTCACCTCGTAGGACTAGCGGGAGCATGACAGATACGCAGTATTTT.

CDR3: CATSDATATSTDTQYF. CDR3 nucleotides: TGTGCCACCAGTGACGCGACTGCTACTAGCACAGATACGCAGTATTTT. The chain links TRBV24-1 to TRBJ2-3; no clear D gene. Deletions cut 4 bases from V and 0 bases from J, with 13 bases between. The germline V gene has CDR1 KGHDR and CDR2 SFDVKD. This CDR3 contains 16 residues.

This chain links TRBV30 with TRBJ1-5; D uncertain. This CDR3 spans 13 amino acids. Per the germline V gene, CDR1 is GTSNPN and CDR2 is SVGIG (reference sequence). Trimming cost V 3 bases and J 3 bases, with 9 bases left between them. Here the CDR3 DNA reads TGTGCCTGGAGCCCCCTGGCCAATCAGCCCCAGCATTTT. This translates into CAWSPLANQPQHF.

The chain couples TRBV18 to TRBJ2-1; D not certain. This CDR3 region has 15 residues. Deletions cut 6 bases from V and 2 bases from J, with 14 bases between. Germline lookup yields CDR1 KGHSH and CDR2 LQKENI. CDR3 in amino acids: CASSPRGLPYNEQFF. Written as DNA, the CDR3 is TGTGCCAGCTCCCCCCGTGGCCTACCCTACAATGAGCAGTTCTTC.

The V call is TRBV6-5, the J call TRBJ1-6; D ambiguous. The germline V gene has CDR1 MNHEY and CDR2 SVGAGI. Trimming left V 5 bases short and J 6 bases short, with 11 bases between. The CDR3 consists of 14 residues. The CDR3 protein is CASSLRGPNSPLHF. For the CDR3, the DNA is TGTGCCAGCAGTCTCCGGGGTCCTAATTCACCCCTCCACTTT.

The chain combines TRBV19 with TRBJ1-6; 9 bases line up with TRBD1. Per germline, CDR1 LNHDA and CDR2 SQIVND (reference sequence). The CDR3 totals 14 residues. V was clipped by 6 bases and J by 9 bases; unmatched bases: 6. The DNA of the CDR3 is TGTGCCAGTAGCGGGACAGGGATATTTTCACCCCTCCACTTT. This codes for CASSGTGIFSPLHF. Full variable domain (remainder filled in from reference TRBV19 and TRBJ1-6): DGGITQSPKYLFRKEGQNVTLSCEQNLNHDAMYWYRQDPGQGLRLIYYSQIVNDFQKGDIAEGYSVSREKKESFPLTVTSAQKNPTAFYLCASSGTGIFSPLHFGNGTRLTVT.

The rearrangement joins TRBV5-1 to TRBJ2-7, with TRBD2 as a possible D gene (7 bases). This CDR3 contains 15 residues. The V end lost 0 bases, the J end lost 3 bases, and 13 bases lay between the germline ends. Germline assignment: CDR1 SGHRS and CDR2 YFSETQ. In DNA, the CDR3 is TGCGCCAGCAGCTTGGTCCAGGGGACTATCTACGAGCAGTACTTC. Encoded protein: CASSLVQGTIYEQYF.

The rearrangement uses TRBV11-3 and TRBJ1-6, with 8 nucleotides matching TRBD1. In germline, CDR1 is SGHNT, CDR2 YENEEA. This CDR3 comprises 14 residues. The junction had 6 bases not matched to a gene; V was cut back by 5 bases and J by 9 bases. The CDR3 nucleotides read TGTGCCAGCAGCCTGGACAGGGAGAGTTCACCCCTCCACTTT. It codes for CASSLDRESSPLHF.

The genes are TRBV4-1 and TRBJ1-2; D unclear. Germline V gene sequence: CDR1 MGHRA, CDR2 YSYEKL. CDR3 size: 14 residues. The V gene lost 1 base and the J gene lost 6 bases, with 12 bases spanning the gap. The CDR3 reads CASSQVHSLDGYTF. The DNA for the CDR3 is TGCGCCAGCAGCCAAGTACACAGTTTGGATGGCTACACCTTC.

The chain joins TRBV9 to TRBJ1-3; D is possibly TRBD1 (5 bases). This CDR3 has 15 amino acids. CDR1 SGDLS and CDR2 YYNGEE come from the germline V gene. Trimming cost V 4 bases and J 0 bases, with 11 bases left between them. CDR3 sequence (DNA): TGTGCCAGCAGCCCCGGGGGGGACTCTGGAAACACCATATATTTT. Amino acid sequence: CASSPGGDSGNTIYF.

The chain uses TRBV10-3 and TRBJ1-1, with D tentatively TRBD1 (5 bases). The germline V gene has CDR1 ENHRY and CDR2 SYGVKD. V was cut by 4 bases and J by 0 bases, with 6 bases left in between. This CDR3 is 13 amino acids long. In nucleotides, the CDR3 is TGTGCCATCAGTGCACAGGTGAACACTGAAGCTTTCTTT. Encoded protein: CAISAQVNTEAFF.